This T cell receptor beta chain was profiled in a study of beta chain features in type 1 diabetes. Study-wide findings and caveats: Patients showed naive, central memory and Treg TCRB repertoires that appeared more similar than those of healthy donors. Equally in patients and controls, shorter templates might have been favored by PCR.

On this clone itself: The antigen remains unidentified.

Investigators reverse transcribed all isolated RNA, so they sequenced expressed TCRB transcripts. The average output of naive, central memory and regulatory T cell samples was several million reads. Profiled with immunoSEQ multiplex PCR; TCRdb holds only in-frame clones, not every one. The table has 250,000 to 350,000 clones, approximately 9.9% seen once; the top ten hold 0.015%. Each of the CD4+ naive, central memory, regulatory and stem cell-like memory populations was sorted via CD45RO/CCR7/CD25/CD127/CD95/CD27. Sample: naive CD4+ T cells from blood. This receptor was obtained from a woman aged 25-40 years in good health.

CDR3 amino acids: CAWEETDRVRGEQYF. For the CDR3, the DNA is TGTGCCTGGGAGGAAACGGACAGGGTCAGGGGCGAGCAGTACTTC. The V and J genes are TRBV30 and TRBJ2-7; 8 bases match TRBD1. Losses at the gene ends were 5 bases for V and 6 bases for J; bases not matched to a gene: 15. The CDR3 is 15 residues long. Germline CDR1 GTSNPN, CDR2 SVGIG (reference sequence).